This T cell receptor (beta chain) was profiled in a study of blood T cell repertoires in COVID-19. Study-level background: Samples of COVID-19 (acute and convalescent) were obtained from the United States, Italy and Spain. PBMCs, B-cell-depleted T cells, or T cells were the source of the cDNA or gDNA that made up the material.

Original handling: The authors estimated nucleated cell counts from reference gene primer amplification. Sequenced by immunoSEQ multiplex PCR; TCRdb stores in-frame clones only, minus some. That table gives V, J and clone size, and the DNA gave D and trimming. Among approximately 170,000 clones listed, 80% to 85% were seen once. V shed 8 bases and J shed 4 bases, with 17 bases lying between them. Germline CDR1 GTSNPN, CDR2 SVGIG (reference sequence). This CDR3 region has 13 residues. The source is a human donor with acute or convalescent COVID-19. The donor label of this sample is uncertain. This chain uses TRBV30 with TRBJ1-2, with D uncertain. Material for sequencing was peripheral blood. CDR3 nucleotide sequence: TGTGCCGGGCCGTTGGGTAGTGGCTATGGCTACACCTTC. This gives the protein CAGPLGSGYGYTF. The full variable domain, rest sourced from reference TRBV30 and TRBJ1-2, is SQTIHQWPATLVQPVGSPLSLECTVEGTSNPNLYWYRQAAGRGLQLLFYSVGIGQISSEVPQNLSASRPQDRQFILSSKKLLLSDSGFYLCAGPLGSGYGYTFGSGTRLTVV.